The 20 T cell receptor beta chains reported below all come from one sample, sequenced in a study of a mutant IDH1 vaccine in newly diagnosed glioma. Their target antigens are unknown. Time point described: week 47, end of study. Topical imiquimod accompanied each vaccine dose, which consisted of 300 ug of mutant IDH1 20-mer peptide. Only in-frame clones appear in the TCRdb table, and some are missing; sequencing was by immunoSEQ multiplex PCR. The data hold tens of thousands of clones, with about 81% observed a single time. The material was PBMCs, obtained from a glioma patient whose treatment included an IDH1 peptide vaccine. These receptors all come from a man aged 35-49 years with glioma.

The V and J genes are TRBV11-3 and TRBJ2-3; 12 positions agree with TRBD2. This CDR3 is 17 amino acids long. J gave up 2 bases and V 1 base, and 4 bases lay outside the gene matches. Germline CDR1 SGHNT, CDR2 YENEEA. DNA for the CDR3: TGTGCCAGCAGCTTAGGGGGACTAGCGGGTCTCACAGATACGCAGTATTTT. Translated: CASSLGGLAGLTDTQYF.

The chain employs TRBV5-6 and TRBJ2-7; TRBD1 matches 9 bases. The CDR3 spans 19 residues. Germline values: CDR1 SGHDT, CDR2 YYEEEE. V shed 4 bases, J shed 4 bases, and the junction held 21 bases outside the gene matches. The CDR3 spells CASSADGGTGSRMSYEQYF. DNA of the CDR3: TGTGCCAGCAGCGCGGACGGAGGGACAGGGAGCCGGATGTCATACGAGCAGTACTTC.

As DNA, the CDR3 is TGTGCCTGGAGTACAGGGGCAAACTACGAGCAGTACTTC. Its translation: CAWSTGANYEQYF. The rearrangement uses TRBV30 and TRBJ2-7, with 7 bases matching TRBD1. The V gene end was trimmed by 2 bases and the J gene end by 3 bases; junction bases not matched to a gene: 4. CDR3 size: 13 residues. The germline V gene has CDR1 GTSNPN and CDR2 SVGIG (reference sequence).

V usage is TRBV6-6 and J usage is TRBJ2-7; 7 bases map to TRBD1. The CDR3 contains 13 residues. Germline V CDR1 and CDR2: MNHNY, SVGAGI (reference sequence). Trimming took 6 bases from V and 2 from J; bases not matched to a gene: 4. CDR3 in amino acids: CASSRGTAYEQYF. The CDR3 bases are TGTGCCAGCAGCCGTGGGACAGCCTACGAGCAGTACTTC.

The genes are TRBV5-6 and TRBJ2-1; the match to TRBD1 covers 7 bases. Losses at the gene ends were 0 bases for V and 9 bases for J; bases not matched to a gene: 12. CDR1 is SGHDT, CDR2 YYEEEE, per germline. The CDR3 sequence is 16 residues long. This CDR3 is CASSLEGTAELGEQFF. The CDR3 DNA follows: TGTGCCAGCAGCTTGGAAGGGACAGCAGAGCTCGGTGAGCAGTTCTTC.

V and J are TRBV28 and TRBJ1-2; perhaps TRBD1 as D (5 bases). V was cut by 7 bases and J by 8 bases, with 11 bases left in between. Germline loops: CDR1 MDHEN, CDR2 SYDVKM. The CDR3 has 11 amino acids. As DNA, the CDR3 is TGTGCCAGCACAGGGCACGGCGGCTACACCTTC. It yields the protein CASTGHGGYTF.

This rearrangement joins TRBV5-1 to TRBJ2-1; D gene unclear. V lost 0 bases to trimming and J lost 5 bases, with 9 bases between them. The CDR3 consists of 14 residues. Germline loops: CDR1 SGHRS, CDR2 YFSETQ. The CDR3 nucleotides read TGCGCCAGCAGCTTGGGGGCCCCTCACAATGAGCAGTTCTTC. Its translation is CASSLGAPHNEQFF.

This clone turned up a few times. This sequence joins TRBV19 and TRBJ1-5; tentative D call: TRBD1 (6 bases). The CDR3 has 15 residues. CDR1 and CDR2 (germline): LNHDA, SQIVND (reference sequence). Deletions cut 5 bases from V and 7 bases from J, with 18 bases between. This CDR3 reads CASSLGGPSRQPQHF. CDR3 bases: TGTGCCAGTAGTTTAGGGGGGCCTTCTCGCCAGCCCCAGCATTTT.

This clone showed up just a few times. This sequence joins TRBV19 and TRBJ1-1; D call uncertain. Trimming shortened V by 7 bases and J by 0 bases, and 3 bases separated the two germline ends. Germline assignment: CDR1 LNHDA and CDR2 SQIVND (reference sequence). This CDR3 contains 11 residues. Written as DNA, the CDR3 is TGTGCCAGTATTATGAACACTGAAGCTTTCTTT. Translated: CASIMNTEAFF. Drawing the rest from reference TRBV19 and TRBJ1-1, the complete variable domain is DGGITQSPKYLFRKEGQNVTLSCEQNLNHDAMYWYRQDPGQGLRLIYYSQIVNDFQKGDIAEGYSVSREKKESFPLTVTSAQKNPTAFYLCASIMNTEAFFGQGTRLTVV.

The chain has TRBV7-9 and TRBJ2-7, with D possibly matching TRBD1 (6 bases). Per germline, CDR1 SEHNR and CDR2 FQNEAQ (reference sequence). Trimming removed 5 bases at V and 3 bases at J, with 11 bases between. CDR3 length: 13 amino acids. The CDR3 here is CASSSPDSYEQYF. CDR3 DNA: TGTGCCAGCAGCAGCCCGGACAGCTACGAGCAGTACTTC.

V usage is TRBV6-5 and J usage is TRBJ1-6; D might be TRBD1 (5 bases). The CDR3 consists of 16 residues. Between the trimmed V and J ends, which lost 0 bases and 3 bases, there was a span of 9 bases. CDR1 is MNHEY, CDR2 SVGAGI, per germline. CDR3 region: CASSYSQGRYNSPLHF. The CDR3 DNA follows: TGTGCCAGCAGTTACTCCCAGGGACGCTATAATTCACCCCTCCACTTT.

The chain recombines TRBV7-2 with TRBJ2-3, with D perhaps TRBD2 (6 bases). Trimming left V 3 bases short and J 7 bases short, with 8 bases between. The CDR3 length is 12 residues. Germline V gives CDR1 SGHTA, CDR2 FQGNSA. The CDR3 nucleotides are TGTGCCAGCAGCTTCGGGACTTATACGCAGTATTTT. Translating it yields CASSFGTYTQYF.

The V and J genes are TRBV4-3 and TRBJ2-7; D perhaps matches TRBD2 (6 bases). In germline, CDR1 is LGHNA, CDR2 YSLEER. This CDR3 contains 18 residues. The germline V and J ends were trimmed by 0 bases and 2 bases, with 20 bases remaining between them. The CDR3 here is CASSQDLSLAISPYEQYF. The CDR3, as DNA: TGCGCCAGCAGCCAAGACCTAAGCCTAGCGATAAGCCCCTACGAGCAGTACTTC.

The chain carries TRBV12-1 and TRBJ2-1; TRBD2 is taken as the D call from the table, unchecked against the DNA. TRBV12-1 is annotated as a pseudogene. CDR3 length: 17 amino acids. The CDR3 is CASSSASGGPPVREQFF. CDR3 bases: TGTGCCAGCAGCTCCGCCTCGGGGGGTCCCCCTGTTAGAGAGCAGTTCTTC.

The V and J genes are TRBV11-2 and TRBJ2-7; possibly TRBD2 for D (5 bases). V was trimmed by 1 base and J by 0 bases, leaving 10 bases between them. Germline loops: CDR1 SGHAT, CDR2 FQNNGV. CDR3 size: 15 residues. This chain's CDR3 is CASSLVTRSSYEQYF. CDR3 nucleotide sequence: TGTGCCAGCAGCTTAGTAACTAGGAGCTCCTACGAGCAGTACTTC.

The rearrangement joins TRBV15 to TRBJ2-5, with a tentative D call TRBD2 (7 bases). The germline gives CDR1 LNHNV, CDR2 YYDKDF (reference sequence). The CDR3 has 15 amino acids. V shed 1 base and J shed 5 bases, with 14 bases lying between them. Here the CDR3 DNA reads TGTGCCACCAGCAGAGGGGGGGGCGGGAGTGAGACCCAGTACTTC. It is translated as CATSRGGGGSETQYF.

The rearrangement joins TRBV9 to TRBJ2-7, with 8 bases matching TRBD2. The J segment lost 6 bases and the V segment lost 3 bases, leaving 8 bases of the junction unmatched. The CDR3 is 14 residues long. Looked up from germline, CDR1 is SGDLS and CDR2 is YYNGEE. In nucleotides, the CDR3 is TGTGCCAGCAGCGGTAGCGGGGTCGCTTTCGAGCAGTACTTC. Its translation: CASSGSGVAFEQYF.

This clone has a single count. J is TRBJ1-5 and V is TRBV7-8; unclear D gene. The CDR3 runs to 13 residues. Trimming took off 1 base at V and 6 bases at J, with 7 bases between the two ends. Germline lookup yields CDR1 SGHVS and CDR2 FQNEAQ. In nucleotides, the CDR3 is TGTGCCAGCAGCTTAGACGGCTTTCAGCCCCAGCATTTT. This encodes CASSLDGFQPQHF.

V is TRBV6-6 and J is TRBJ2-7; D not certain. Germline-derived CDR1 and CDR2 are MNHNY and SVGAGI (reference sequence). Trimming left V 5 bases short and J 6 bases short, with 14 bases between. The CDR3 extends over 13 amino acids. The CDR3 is CASSHTARPEQYF. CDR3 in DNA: TGTGCCAGCAGTCACACGGCCCGACCCGAGCAGTACTTC.

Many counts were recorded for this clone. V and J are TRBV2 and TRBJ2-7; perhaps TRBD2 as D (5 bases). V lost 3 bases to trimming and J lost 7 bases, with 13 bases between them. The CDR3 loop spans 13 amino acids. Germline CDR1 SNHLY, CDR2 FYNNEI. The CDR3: CASSDVGELEQYF. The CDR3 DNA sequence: TGTGCCAGCAGTGACGTTGGGGAGTTAGAGCAGTACTTC.